The 28 T cell receptor beta chains below were found in one sample sequenced in a study of early T cells in non-severe SARS-CoV-2 infection. TCRdb reanalysed the 5' RACE reads using MiXCR and keeps one entry per CDR3 protein. The table shows tens of thousands of distinct CDR3 sequences, with 10% occurring only once. The sequencing used whole blood, collected at baseline. The source of these receptors is an adult who was a healthcare worker with PCR-confirmed SARS-CoV-2 infection or an uninfected control (not recorded which).

The chain employs TRBV30 and TRBJ1-1; D gene ambiguous. The CDR3 extends over 14 amino acids. V lost 4 bases, J lost 1 base, and 13 bases lay in between. Germline CDR1 reads GTSNPN; CDR2 reads SVGIG (reference sequence). The CDR3 loop is CAWNPSIRNTEAFF. DNA of the CDR3: TGTGCCTGGAACCCCTCGATCAGGAACACTGAAGCTTTCTTT.

The chain has TRBV20-1 and TRBJ1-5; possibly TRBD1 for D (5 bases). Looked up from germline, CDR1 is DFQATT and CDR2 is SNEGSKA (reference sequence). V dropped 6 bases and J dropped 2 bases, with 14 bases sitting between them. The CDR3 loop spans 14 amino acids. The CDR3 DNA reads as TGCAGTGCCAGACATTCGGGGGGCAATCAGCCCCAGCATTTT. Encoded protein: CSARHSGGNQPQHF.

The V and J genes are TRBV7-9 and TRBJ2-7; D not certain. Germline assignment: CDR1 SEHNR and CDR2 FQNEAQ (reference sequence). The CDR3 is 14 amino acids. The ends were cut back, 5 bases at V and 3 bases at J, with 14 bases in the middle. CDR3 in amino acids: CASSTYWQNYEQYF. CDR3 bases: TGTGCCAGCAGCACGTACTGGCAGAACTACGAGCAGTACTTC.

The sample holds a few counts of this clonotype. This chain links TRBV10-3 with TRBJ2-7; 9 bases match TRBD1. Germline CDR1 ENHRY, CDR2 SYGVKD. V shed 6 bases and J 0 bases; nucleotides not matched to a gene: 6. This CDR3 has 15 residues. For the CDR3, the DNA is TGTGCCATCAGCCCGGGACAGGGTAGCTCCTACGAGCAGTACTTC. Translation: CAISPGQGSSYEQYF.

This clonotype has ten or more counts. The chain recombines TRBV7-3 with TRBJ2-3; 7 bases are shared with TRBD2. The CDR3 is 13 residues long. The trim removed 4 bases at V and 3 bases at J, leaving 1 base unmatched. CDR1 and CDR2 from the germline V gene are SGHTA and FQGTGA. The CDR3 region is CASSWGGTDTQYF. The CDR3 bases are TGTGCCAGCAGCTGGGGGGGAACAGATACGCAGTATTTT.

This clonotype was detected many times. In DNA form, the CDR3 reads TGTGCCAGCAGCACCCGACAGGAGAAGTCCTACGAGCAGTACTTC. It specifies CASSTRQEKSYEQYF. The V gene is TRBV3-1, the J gene TRBJ2-7; weak D call: TRBD1 (6 bases). The V end was cut by 5 bases, the J end by 1 base, with 15 bases between. CDR3 length equals 15 residues. Germline assignment: CDR1 LGHDT and CDR2 YNNKEL (reference sequence).

This clonotype was found many times. V and J are TRBV7-8 and TRBJ2-5; no clear D gene. The length of the CDR3 is 12 residues. From germline, CDR1 is SGHVS and CDR2 FQNEAQ. Trimming shortened V by 1 base and J by 5 bases, and 5 bases separated the two germline ends. The CDR3 reads CASSLGVETQYF. DNA of the CDR3: TGTGCCAGCAGCTTAGGGGTGGAGACCCAGTACTTC.

This sequence joins TRBV7-6 and TRBJ2-7; D unclear. This CDR3 contains 12 residues. Looked up from germline, CDR1 is SGHVS and CDR2 is FNYEAQ. Trimming removed 5 bases at V and 6 bases at J, with 11 bases between. CDR3 nucleotide sequence: TGTGCCAGCAGCCCTGGTGGTCCCGAGCAGTACTTC. Protein: CASSPGGPEQYF.

This chain joins TRBV19 and TRBJ1-2; D is unclear. This CDR3 spans 17 amino acids. Germline loops: CDR1 LNHDA, CDR2 SQIVND (reference sequence). Deletions cut 0 bases from V and 5 bases from J, with 19 bases between. The CDR3 spells CASSIDAATALRYGYTF. The CDR3 DNA reads as TGTGCCAGTAGTATAGACGCAGCTACCGCTCTTAGATATGGCTACACCTTC.

The chain carries TRBV7-9 and TRBJ2-1; D is undetermined. CDR3 length: 15 amino acids. Trimming stripped 5 bases from V and 4 bases from J, with 15 bases between. Germline V gene data show CDR1 as SEHNR and CDR2 as FQNEAQ (reference sequence). In DNA, the CDR3 is TGTGCCAGCAGCGTTACGGTCAAACTGTACAATGAGCAGTTCTTC. It specifies CASSVTVKLYNEQFF.

The chain joins TRBV25-1 to TRBJ2-1, with D possibly TRBD2 on 6 matching bases. Trimming stripped 1 base from V and 10 bases from J, with 14 bases between. From germline, CDR1 is MGHDK and CDR2 SYGVNS. This CDR3 comprises 14 residues. CDR3 coding DNA: TGTGCCAGCAGTGAATGGGGGACCCTAGCGGAGCAGTTCTTC. Translated: CASSEWGTLAEQFF.

The chain uses TRBV6-1 and TRBJ2-1, with 8 bases lining up with TRBD1. Germline-derived CDR1 and CDR2 are MNHNS and SASEGT. V shed 7 bases and J 1 base; nucleotides not matched to a gene: 6. The CDR3 sequence is 15 residues long. This chain's CDR3 is CASKRQGPSYNEQFF. Written as DNA, the CDR3 is TGTGCCAGCAAACGACAGGGGCCATCCTACAATGAGCAGTTCTTC.

The rearrangement uses TRBV19 and TRBJ2-1; 7 bases map to TRBD1. Germline loops: CDR1 LNHDA, CDR2 SQIVND (reference sequence). Germline trimming cut 3 bases from V and 6 bases from J; bases unmatched to any gene: 26. The CDR3 runs to 21 residues. In DNA, the CDR3 is TGTGCCAGTAGTATTCGTCCCCTAACCTCGCGACAGGGCACGAAACTCAATGAGCAGTTCTTC. This sequence encodes CASSIRPLTSRQGTKLNEQFF.

This chain joins TRBV15 and TRBJ2-1; D possibly matches TRBD1 or TRBD2 (5 bases each). This CDR3 spans 16 amino acids. With 8 bases removed from V and 0 bases from J, the gap between germline ends came to 17 bases. Germline CDR1 reads LNHNV; CDR2 reads YYDKDF (reference sequence). CDR3 in DNA: TGTGCCACCTCCGGGCCCAGGGAGAGCTCCTACAATGAGCAGTTCTTC. Amino acid sequence: CATSGPRESSYNEQFF.

This clonotype was seen many times. The chain recombines TRBV19 with TRBJ2-3, with D maybe TRBD1 (5 bases). The CDR3 is made up of 14 amino acids. V was cut by 5 bases and J by 1 base, with 10 bases left in between. Germline V gene lookup returns CDR1 LNHDA and CDR2 SQIVND (reference sequence). The CDR3 sequence: CASSPQQGTDTQYF. The CDR3 bases are TGTGCCAGTAGTCCACAACAGGGCACAGATACGCAGTATTTT.

This clonotype was counted once. The gene calls are TRBV27 and TRBJ2-3; 7 bases align to TRBD2. CDR1 and CDR2 (germline): MNHEY, SMNVEV (reference sequence). V lost 3 bases, J lost 1 base, and 7 bases stayed unmatched. This CDR3 is 16 amino acids long. Written as DNA, the CDR3 is TGTGCCAGCAGTTTGCGGCGGGAGTGGGGCACAGATACGCAGTATTTT. Translation: CASSLRREWGTDTQYF.

The chain has TRBV12-3 or TRBV12-4 and TRBJ2-7; D remains ambiguous. V lost 3 bases, J lost 6 bases, and 12 bases lay in between. The CDR3 totals 13 residues. The CDR3 sequence: CASSFLQYAEQYF. The CDR3 region has the DNA TGTGCCAGCAGTTTTCTACAATACGCCGAGCAGTACTTC.

This clonotype was counted a few times. The rearrangement links TRBV12-3 or TRBV12-4 to TRBJ2-1; 7 nucleotides agree with TRBD1. Trimming took 7 bases from V and 9 from J; bases not matched to a gene: 15. The CDR3 runs to 15 residues. The CDR3 loop reads CASKGPAGGRAEQFF. The CDR3 DNA follows: TGTGCCAGCAAGGGTCCTGCAGGGGGAAGGGCTGAGCAGTTCTTC.

The CDR3 DNA follows: TGTGCCAGCAGCCAACTTATAAGGGGGCGTTTGGGATACAATGAGCAGTTCTTC. Its protein product is CASSQLIRGRLGYNEQFF. The chain has TRBV3-1 and TRBJ2-1; 7 bases fit TRBD1. CDR1 is LGHDT, CDR2 YNNKEL, per germline (reference sequence). After removal of 2 bases from V and 4 bases from J, the junction contained 14 bases not matched to a gene. The CDR3 has 18 amino acids.

This clonotype has a count of ten or more. The chain uses TRBV20-1 and TRBJ2-4; 7 nucleotides align to TRBD1. Germline V lookup: CDR1 DFQATT, CDR2 SNEGSKA (reference sequence). The CDR3 totals 15 residues. Trimming at V came to 4 bases and at J to 2 bases, leaving 8 bases not matched to a gene. The CDR3, as DNA: TGCAGTGCTACGACAGGGTTGGGGTCCAAAAACATTCAGTACTTC. Translated, it gives CSATTGLGSKNIQYF.

This chain connects TRBV28 to TRBJ2-2; D might be TRBD2 (6 bases). Trimming stripped 6 bases from V and 0 bases from J, with 8 bases between. CDR1 and CDR2 (germline): MDHEN, SYDVKM. CDR3 length: 14 residues. Here the CDR3 reads CASSRETNTGELFF. The CDR3 nucleotides are TGTGCCAGCAGCCGGGAGACGAACACCGGGGAGCTGTTTTTT.

Ten or more counts support this clonotype. CDR3 protein: CASGQGMNEQFF. In DNA form, the CDR3 reads TGTGCCAGTGGACAGGGAATGAATGAGCAGTTCTTC. This chain links TRBV5-4 with TRBJ2-1; 8 nucleotides line up with TRBD1. V lost 8 bases, J lost 7 bases, and 5 bases stayed unmatched. Germline V CDR1 and CDR2: SGHNT, YYREEE (reference sequence). There are 12 residues in the CDR3.

The gene calls are TRBV27 and TRBJ1-2, with a tentative D call TRBD1 (5 bases). The CDR3 totals 13 residues. With 3 bases removed from V and 4 bases from J, the gap between germline ends came to 9 bases. CDR1 and CDR2 from the germline V gene are MNHEY and SMNVEV (reference sequence). CDR3 bases: TGTGCCAGCAGTTTCGGGGCAGGCTATGGCTACACCTTC. Encoded protein: CASSFGAGYGYTF.

This clonotype was counted a few times. The chain employs TRBV7-3 and TRBJ2-1, with 8 bases lining up with TRBD2. The germline V gene encodes CDR1 SGHTA and CDR2 FQGTGA. The ends lost 5 bases at V and 16 bases at J; junction bases unmatched: 10. The CDR3 contains 12 residues. CDR3 amino acids: CASSDSGGTLFF. The CDR3 nucleotides read TGTGCCAGCAGCGACAGCGGGGGTACTCTTTTCTTC. Using reference TRBV7-3 and TRBJ2-1 for the parts outside the CDR3, the full variable domain is GAGVSQTPSNKVTEKGKYVELRCDPISGHTALYWYRQSLGQGPEFLIYFQGTGAADDSGLPNDRFFAVRPEGSVSTLKIQRTERGDSAVYLCASSDSGGTLFFGPGTRLTVL.

The table lists this clonotype with many counts. This chain links TRBV5-1 with TRBJ1-1; TRBD1 matches 7 bases. The CDR3 contains 16 residues. Germline trimming cut 4 bases from V and 0 bases from J; bases unmatched to any gene: 9. Germline CDR1 SGHRS, CDR2 YFSETQ. The CDR3 bases are TGCGCCAGCAGCCCCGAGCGACAGGGCATGAACACTGAAGCTTTCTTT. This codes for CASSPERQGMNTEAFF. Drawing the rest from reference TRBV5-1 and TRBJ1-1, the complete variable domain is KAGVTQTPRYLIKTRGQQVTLSCSPISGHRSVSWYQQTPGQGLQFLFEYFSETQRNKGNFPGRFSGRQFSNSRSEMNVSTLELGDSALYLCASSPERQGMNTEAFFGQGTRLTVV.

The V gene is TRBV9, the J gene TRBJ2-1; D possibly corresponds to TRBD1 (6 bases). This CDR3 region has 16 residues. V lost 1 base and J 4 bases, leaving 15 bases between the germline ends. Germline V CDR1 and CDR2: SGDLS, YYNGEE. The CDR3 sequence is CASSVTGIPLYNEQFF. The CDR3 DNA reads TGTGCCAGCAGCGTAACAGGGATTCCATTATACAATGAGCAGTTCTTC.

The rearrangement uses TRBV5-6 and TRBJ2-7; D is unclear. Looked up from germline, CDR1 is SGHDT and CDR2 is YYEEEE. With 1 base removed from V and 2 bases from J, the gap between germline ends came to 7 bases. This CDR3 is built from 13 residues. CDR3 sequence (DNA): TGTGCCAGCAGCTTGTTGGGTACCTACGAGCAGTACTTC. Translation gives CASSLLGTYEQYF.

This clonotype was recorded a few times. This chain connects TRBV20-1 to TRBJ2-7, with D possibly TRBD1 on 5 matching bases. The CDR3 covers 13 residues. Trimming removed 3 bases at V and 3 bases at J, with 12 bases between. Germline CDR1 and CDR2: DFQATT and SNEGSKA (reference sequence). DNA for the CDR3: TGCAGTGCTAGGGACACCACGATCTACGAGCAGTACTTC. As protein: CSARDTTIYEQYF.